One sample yielded the 9 T cell receptor beta chains listed below, sequenced in a study of blood T cell repertoires in COVID-19. Data came from immunoSEQ multiplex PCR; TCRdb stores just in-frame clones and leaves some out. The data contain a few hundred thousand clones, about 90% of them singletons. The specimen was PBMCs or T cells enriched from blood (not recorded which). The receptors come from a woman aged 50 to 60 with acute COVID-19.

This chain connects TRBV7-2 to TRBJ2-7, with a weak D call TRBD2 (5 bases). The germline gives CDR1 SGHTA, CDR2 FQGNSA. This CDR3 spans 15 amino acids. The V and J ends lost 0 bases and 4 bases respectively, with 13 bases between them. The CDR3, as DNA: TGTGCCAGCAGCTTAGCGACCTTGGGAGTGTACGAGCAGTACTTC. Translated: CASSLATLGVYEQYF.

The V and J genes are TRBV7-6 and TRBJ2-2, with TRBD2 matching 9 bases. V lost 4 bases to trimming and J lost 11 bases; unmatched junction nucleotides: 14. This CDR3 comprises 16 residues. From germline, CDR1 is SGHVS and CDR2 FNYEAQ. The CDR3 region has the DNA TGTGCCAGCAGCTCCCGGGCAGCGGGAGGTGAGGTAGAGCTGTTTTTT. The encoded protein is CASSSRAAGGEVELFF. Complete variable domain (other parts from reference TRBV7-6 and TRBJ2-2): GAGVSQSPRYKVTKRGQDVALRCDPISGHVSLYWYRQALGQGPEFLTYFNYEAQQDKSGLPNDRFSAERPEGSISTLTIQRTEQRDSAMYRCASSSRAAGGEVELFFGEGSRLTVL.

This rearrangement joins TRBV28 to TRBJ1-5; maybe TRBD1 (5 bases). Trimming removed 7 bases from V and 9 bases from J, with 16 bases in between. Germline CDR1 MDHEN, CDR2 SYDVKM. The CDR3 loop spans 13 amino acids. The CDR3 DNA reads as TGTGCCAGCACCAAATTTCCTAGGGGGCCCCAGCATTTT. Amino acid sequence: CASTKFPRGPQHF. The full variable domain, rest sourced from reference TRBV28 and TRBJ1-5, is DVKVTQSSRYLVKRTGEKVFLECVQDMDHENMFWYRQDPGLGLRLIYFSYDVKMKEKGDIPEGYSVSREKKERFSLILESASTNQTSMYLCASTKFPRGPQHFGDGTRLSIL.

The chain couples TRBV6-1 to TRBJ2-5; the match to TRBD1 covers 8 bases. Germline CDR1 is MNHNS and CDR2 is SASEGT. With 4 bases clipped from V and 2 bases from J, the junction kept 9 bases outside the gene matches. This CDR3 is 16 amino acids long. DNA of the CDR3: TGTGCCAGCAGTGGCGGACAGGGAATTAGTCAAGAGACCCAGTACTTC. It is translated as CASSGGQGISQETQYF.

V is TRBV5-1 and J is TRBJ2-5; 12 bases match TRBD2. The CDR3 sequence is 15 residues long. Germline trimming cut 4 bases from V and 4 bases from J; bases unmatched to any gene: 5. Germline values: CDR1 SGHRS, CDR2 YFSETQ. In nucleotides, the CDR3 is TGCGCCAGCAGCGGGCTAGCGGGAGGGGGAGAGACCCAGTACTTC. It specifies CASSGLAGGGETQYF.

V is TRBV28 and J is TRBJ2-7; 8 bases match TRBD1. This CDR3 has 13 amino acids. V lost 5 bases, J lost 5 bases, and 5 bases stayed unmatched. In germline, CDR1 is MDHEN, CDR2 SYDVKM. CDR3 in DNA: TGTGCCAGCAGTATAGGACAGGGTAACGAGCAGTACTTC. Its translation is CASSIGQGNEQYF.

The rearrangement uses TRBV7-8 and TRBJ1-1; D may be TRBD1 (5 bases). Germline assignment: CDR1 SGHVS and CDR2 FQNEAQ. CDR3 length: 15 amino acids. The ends were cut back, 4 bases at V and 2 bases at J, with 14 bases in the middle. The CDR3 nucleotides read TGTGCCAGCAGCTCTAAGACGGGACTAAACACTGAAGCTTTCTTT. Encoded protein: CASSSKTGLNTEAFF.

J is TRBJ2-3 and V is TRBV18; no definite D call. Trimming shortened V by 0 bases and J by 2 bases, and 6 bases separated the two germline ends. This CDR3 spans 14 amino acids. CDR1 and CDR2 (germline): KGHSH, LQKENI. CDR3 region: CASSPPSPTDTQYF. In DNA, the CDR3 is TGTGCCAGCTCACCACCGAGCCCCACAGATACGCAGTATTTT. Variable domain in full (rest from reference TRBV18 and TRBJ2-3): NAGVMQNPRHLVRRRGQEARLRCSPMKGHSHVYWYRQLPEEGLKFMVYLQKENIIDESGMPKERFSAEFPKEGPSILRIQQVVRGDSAAYFCASSPPSPTDTQYFGPGTRLTVL.

Concerning this clone itself: The same CDR3 can be traced to other DNA sequences in this sample. The chain uses TRBV2 and TRBJ1-3; TRBD1 might be the D (6 bases). The CDR3 length is 15 residues. From germline, CDR1 is SNHLY and CDR2 FYNNEI. V shed 3 bases and J shed 3 bases, with 12 bases lying between them. For the CDR3, the DNA is TGTGCCAGCAGTGAGGGGGCTGGGGGTGGAAACACCATATATTTT. It translates to CASSEGAGGGNTIYF.